Presented here are 23 T cell receptor beta chains from one specimen sequenced in a study of cytomegalovirus exposure and HLA in healthy donors. A multiplex PCR was run with 60 Vbeta primers and 13 Jbeta primers. Assay: immunoSEQ multiplex PCR; the TCRdb copy retains only in-frame clones and omits some. The table has about 160,000 clones, around 69% seen once; the top ten hold around 1.4%. The sequenced sample consisted of PBMCs. These receptors were collected from a man aged 55 to 70 in good health and CMV-seronegative.

The DNA of the CDR3 is TGTGCTAGTGGTTTGATCACACCCCCCCTTGGGTGGAGCTCTGGAAACACCATATATTTT. This sequence encodes CASGLITPPLGWSSGNTIYF. The chain has TRBV12-5 and TRBJ1-3; D gene uncertain. CDR1 is LGHNT, CDR2 FRNRAP, per germline. The CDR3 consists of 20 residues. V was trimmed by 2 bases and J by 0 bases, leaving 23 bases between them.

The chain joins TRBV4-2 to TRBJ1-6; TRBD1 aligns across 7 bases. Looked up from germline, CDR1 is LGHNA and CDR2 is YNFKEQ. The trim removed 1 base at V and 8 bases at J, leaving 8 bases unmatched. The CDR3 spans 16 residues. The CDR3 DNA is TGTGCCAGCAGCCAAGTAGGAGGGGGCGCGGATTCACCCCTCCACTTT. Amino acids: CASSQVGGGADSPLHF.

The chain links TRBV5-4 to TRBJ2-7; TRBD2 matches 12 bases. The CDR3 loop spans 14 amino acids. V shed 4 bases and J 2 bases; nucleotides not matched to a gene: 1. From germline, CDR1 is SGHNT and CDR2 YYREEE (reference sequence). The CDR3 protein is CASSLAGGPYEQYF. The CDR3 coding sequence is TGTGCCAGCAGCCTAGCGGGAGGGCCCTACGAGCAGTACTTC.

The chain combines TRBV9 with TRBJ2-3; the D gene is possibly TRBD2 (6 bases). This CDR3 is 14 amino acids long. CDR1 and CDR2 (germline): SGDLS, YYNGEE. The V and J ends lost 0 bases and 4 bases respectively, with 9 bases between them. The CDR3 region has the DNA TGTGCCAGCAGCGTAGCGGGAGTAGCAGATACGCAGTATTTT. Translating gives CASSVAGVADTQYF.

J is TRBJ2-7 and V is TRBV18; tentative D call: TRBD2 (6 bases). The CDR3 is 13 amino acids. V was pared by 3 bases and J by 6 bases, with 12 bases between. CDR1 and CDR2 from the germline V gene are KGHSH and LQKENI. This chain's CDR3 is CASSPVEEGEQYF. CDR3 DNA: TGTGCCAGCTCACCGGTCGAGGAGGGCGAGCAGTACTTC.

V is TRBV6-1 and J is TRBJ2-1; D is uncertain. The length of the CDR3 is 15 residues. V dropped 11 bases and J dropped 0 bases, with 17 bases sitting between them. CDR1 is MNHNS, CDR2 SASEGT, per germline. Written as DNA, the CDR3 is TGTGCCGCCCAGCTTAGGCGGAGCTCCTACAATGAGCAGTTCTTC. Protein: CAAQLRRSSYNEQFF.

This clone was counted a few times. The chain is built from TRBV18 and TRBJ1-1; D is unclear. In germline, CDR1 is KGHSH, CDR2 LQKENI. This CDR3 is 14 amino acids long. V dropped 6 bases and J dropped 2 bases, with 13 bases sitting between them. CDR3 sequence reads: CASSLFSGNTEAFF. CDR3 bases: TGTGCCAGCTCCCTTTTTTCGGGAAACACTGAAGCTTTCTTT.

Worth noting for this clone: This specimen includes other DNA sequences encoding the same CDR3. The chain combines TRBV19 with TRBJ1-1; 8 bases align to TRBD1. The CDR3 loop spans 15 amino acids. The V segment lost 5 bases and the J segment 2 bases; nucleotides outside the gene matches: 7. CDR1 is LNHDA and CDR2 is SQIVND in the germline V gene (reference sequence). In DNA form, the CDR3 reads TGTGCCAGTAGTCCCCGGACAGGGCCTAACACTGAAGCTTTCTTT. Residues: CASSPRTGPNTEAFF.

The chain uses TRBV5-4 and TRBJ2-5; D possibly corresponds to TRBD2 (5 bases). In germline, CDR1 is SGHNT, CDR2 YYREEE (reference sequence). This CDR3 is built from 14 residues. V gave up 0 bases and J gave up 4 bases, with 10 bases separating them. This CDR3 reads CASSLASRIETQYF. The CDR3 DNA sequence: TGTGCCAGCAGCTTGGCTAGCAGGATAGAGACCCAGTACTTC. Full variable domain (missing parts from reference TRBV5-4 and TRBJ2-5): ETGVTQSPTHLIKTRGQQVTLRCSSQSGHNTVSWYQQALGQGPQFIFQYYREEENGRGNFPPRFSGLQFPNYSSELNVNALELDDSALYLCASSLASRIETQYFGPGTRLLVL.

J is TRBJ1-2 and V is TRBV6-1, with D maybe TRBD1 (6 bases). Deletions cut 4 bases from V and 6 bases from J, with 15 bases between. The germline V gene encodes CDR1 MNHNS and CDR2 SASEGT. CDR3 length equals 14 residues. CDR3 sequence (DNA): TGTGCCAGCAGTGTCATCTGGACAGAGAATGGCTACACCTTC. This gives the protein CASSVIWTENGYTF.

V is TRBV18 and J is TRBJ2-1, with 13 positions matching TRBD2. Germline CDR1 is KGHSH and CDR2 is LQKENI. The CDR3 is 18 amino acids. The V gene end was trimmed by 5 bases and the J gene end by 4 bases; junction bases not matched to a gene: 11. CDR3 loop: CASSSPGLAGYTYNEQFF. The CDR3 DNA is TGTGCCAGCTCAAGCCCGGGACTAGCGGGATATACATACAATGAGCAGTTCTTC.

This clone was seen more than once but under ten times. The rearrangement links TRBV7-6 to TRBJ1-5; D might be TRBD1 (5 bases). The germline V and J ends were trimmed by 5 bases and 7 bases, with 18 bases remaining between them. The CDR3 totals 15 residues. Germline V gene lookup returns CDR1 SGHVS and CDR2 FNYEAQ. CDR3 DNA sequence: TGTGCCAGCAGCGCCCGCCAAGGCCGGGGGCAGCCCCAGCATTTT. It specifies CASSARQGRGQPQHF.

This chain uses TRBV19 with TRBJ1-5, with a weak D call TRBD1 (6 bases). Germline CDR1 and CDR2: LNHDA and SQIVND (reference sequence). Between the trimmed V and J ends, which lost 5 bases and 5 bases, there was a span of 16 bases. CDR3 size: 15 residues. This CDR3 reads CASSGPGGGYQPQHF. The CDR3 region has the DNA TGTGCCAGTAGTGGGCCCGGGGGGGGCTATCAGCCCCAGCATTTT.

The rearrangement links TRBV4-3 to TRBJ2-3, with D perhaps TRBD1 (6 bases). This CDR3 is built from 13 residues. Germline V gene lookup returns CDR1 LGHNA and CDR2 YSLEER. Trimming stripped 0 bases from V and 14 bases from J, with 15 bases between. CDR3 residues: CASSQDTRGYRYF. CDR3 nucleotide sequence: TGCGCCAGCAGCCAAGATACCAGGGGATACCGGTATTTT.

The chain recombines TRBV5-1 with TRBJ1-1; 8 positions match TRBD1. CDR1 and CDR2 from the germline V gene are SGHRS and YFSETQ. After removal of 1 base from V and 4 bases from J, the junction contained 6 bases not matched to a gene. The CDR3 has 15 residues. The CDR3 region is CASSLNRGGSTEAFF. The CDR3 DNA follows: TGCGCCAGCAGCTTGAACAGGGGGGGGAGCACTGAAGCTTTCTTT.

The chain is built from TRBV7-2 and TRBJ1-2, with TRBD1 matching 10 bases. The CDR3 is 13 residues long. V dropped 6 bases and J dropped 6; count of bases not matched to a gene: 4. The germline gives CDR1 SGHTA, CDR2 FQGNSA. The CDR3 is CASSSDRGNGYTF. The CDR3 DNA sequence: TGTGCCAGCAGTTCGGACAGGGGGAATGGCTACACCTTC.

V gene TRBV5-8 combines with J gene TRBJ2-4, with 8 bases identical to TRBD1. The germline V gene has CDR1 SGHTS and CDR2 YDEGEE. There are 12 residues in the CDR3. Trimming at V came to 10 bases and at J to 13 bases, leaving 13 bases not matched to a gene. The CDR3 nucleotides are TGTGCCGTGTCGGGCAGGGGGCCGATCCAGTACTTC. The encoded protein is CAVSGRGPIQYF.

The chain couples TRBV15 to TRBJ2-7, with 8 bases aligning to TRBD2. The CDR3 covers 14 residues. J was trimmed by 4 bases and V by 7 bases; bases with no gene match: 9. The germline gives CDR1 LNHNV, CDR2 YYDKDF (reference sequence). The CDR3 spells CATKRGGPLYEQYF. CDR3 coding DNA: TGTGCCACCAAACGGGGGGGCCCTTTGTACGAGCAGTACTTC. Drawing the rest from reference TRBV15 and TRBJ2-7, the complete variable domain is DAMVIQNPRYQVTQFGKPVTLSCSQTLNHNVMYWYQQKSSQAPKLLFHYYDKDFNNEADTPDNFQSRRPNTSFCFLDIRSPGLGDTAMYLCATKRGGPLYEQYFGPGTRLTVT.

CDR3 residues: CASSLGQASETQYF. DNA of the CDR3: TGTGCCAGCAGCTTAGGACAGGCGTCCGAGACCCAGTACTTC. This chain joins TRBV11-3 and TRBJ2-5, with D tentatively TRBD1 (6 bases). The CDR3 spans 14 residues. V lost 1 base, J lost 5 bases, and 11 bases lay in between. Germline V lookup: CDR1 SGHNT, CDR2 YENEEA. Full variable domain (rest looked up from reference TRBV11-3 and TRBJ2-5): EAGVVQSPRYKIIEKKQPVAFWCNPISGHNTLYWYLQNLGQGPELLIRYENEEAVDDSQLPKDRFSAERLKGVDSTLKIQPAELGDSAVYLCASSLGQASETQYFGPGTRLLVL.

The V and J genes are TRBV27 and TRBJ2-2; the D gene is possibly TRBD2 (6 bases). The germline V gene has CDR1 MNHEY and CDR2 SMNVEV (reference sequence). This CDR3 is 15 amino acids long. The germline V and J ends were trimmed by 6 bases and 3 bases, with 14 bases remaining between them. Here the CDR3 reads CASRHGTHHTGELFF. DNA for the CDR3: TGTGCCAGCAGACACGGGACTCATCACACCGGGGAGCTGTTTTTT.

The chain couples TRBV11-2 to TRBJ2-3; 10 bases align to TRBD2. CDR1 is SGHAT, CDR2 FQNNGV, per germline. V lost 6 bases, J lost 5 bases, and 8 bases stayed unmatched. The CDR3 length is 15 residues. The CDR3 bases are TGTGCCAGCAGGCGTCCGGGACTAGCGTTAGATACGCAGTATTTT. Protein product: CASRRPGLALDTQYF. Filled out from reference TRBV11-2 and TRBJ2-3, the complete variable domain reads EAGVAQSPRYKIIEKRQSVAFWCNPISGHATLYWYQQILGQGPKLLIQFQNNGVVDDSQLPKDRFSAERLKGVDSTLKIQPAKLEDSAVYLCASRRPGLALDTQYFGPGTRLTVL.

The chain is built from TRBV9 and TRBJ2-2; TRBD2 aligns across 11 bases. Germline CDR1 reads SGDLS; CDR2 reads YYNGEE. The CDR3 is 16 residues long. V was clipped by 3 bases and J by 1 base; unmatched bases: 2. For the CDR3, the DNA is TGTGCCAGCAGCGCAGGGACTAGCGGGAACACCGGGGAGCTGTTTTTT. Residues: CASSAGTSGNTGELFF.

The chain links TRBV6-5 to TRBJ2-1; TRBD2 aligns across 8 bases. Per germline, CDR1 MNHEY and CDR2 SVGAGI. There are 11 residues in the CDR3. The trim removed 6 bases at V and 14 bases at J, leaving 6 bases unmatched. The CDR3 sequence is CASRGTRVEFF. Written as DNA, the CDR3 is TGTGCCAGCAGGGGGACTAGGGTGGAGTTCTTC.